Presented here are 18 T cell receptor beta chains from one specimen sequenced in a study of response to subunit inactivated influenza vaccine. MiXCR, run by TCRdb on the RT-PCR reads, gives a single entry per CDR3 protein. The sample contains approximately 160,000 distinct CDR3 sequences, over 8.5% of which appear only once. The source material was CD8+ T cells sorted from PBMCs, sampled roughly 24 months after vaccination. These receptors were collected from a man aged 50 to 75 who received an inactivated influenza vaccine.

This clonotype showed up just a few times. The chain links TRBV27 to TRBJ1-5; 7 bases align to TRBD1. The CDR3 length is 16 residues. CDR1 MNHEY and CDR2 SMNVEV come from the germline V gene (reference sequence). V shed 3 bases and J 4 bases; nucleotides not matched to a gene: 9. The CDR3 reads CASSFLGGGPNQPQHF. For the CDR3, the DNA is TGTGCCAGCAGTTTTTTAGGAGGGGGCCCGAATCAGCCCCAGCATTTT.

This clonotype was seen a few times. The chain has TRBV4-3 and TRBJ2-1; 8 nucleotides match TRBD2. V lost 4 bases and J lost 7; bases outside the gene matches: 15. CDR1 is LGHNA, CDR2 YSLEER, per germline. CDR3 size: 17 residues. This chain's CDR3 is CASSLGTGGAYRNEQFF. The CDR3 region has the DNA TGCGCCAGCAGCCTAGGAACCGGGGGGGCCTATAGGAATGAGCAGTTCTTC.

This clonotype has only a few counts. V is TRBV18 and J is TRBJ2-2, with D possibly matching TRBD2 (6 bases). The CDR3 contains 13 residues. The V end was cut by 8 bases, the J end by 6 bases, with 13 bases between. Germline V gives CDR1 KGHSH, CDR2 LQKENI. The CDR3 here is CASHFGEAGELFF. The CDR3 nucleotides are TGTGCCAGCCACTTTGGGGAGGCCGGGGAGCTGTTTTTT.

This clonotype was counted a few times. V is TRBV28 and J is TRBJ2-4, with D tentatively TRBD2 (5 bases). CDR1 and CDR2 from the germline V gene are MDHEN and SYDVKM. The V gene lost 1 base and the J gene lost 1 base, with 8 bases spanning the gap. The CDR3 runs to 15 residues. CDR3 in amino acids: CASSLFRGAKNIQYF. The CDR3 region has the DNA TGTGCCAGCAGTTTATTCCGCGGGGCCAAAAACATTCAGTACTTC.

This CDR3 reads CASSPRLTETQYF. The CDR3 DNA is TGTGCCAGCAGTCCCCGACTGACGGAGACCCAGTACTTC. The chain combines TRBV6-1 with TRBJ2-5; D not resolved. V was cut by 5 bases and J by 5 bases, with 12 bases left in between. This CDR3 is 13 amino acids long. Germline CDR1 and CDR2: MNHNS and SASEGT.

This clonotype was detected many times. The V and J genes are TRBV11-3 and TRBJ2-1; D gene uncertain. CDR1 is SGHNT, CDR2 YENEEA, per germline. The V end lost 5 bases, the J end lost 7 bases, and 9 bases lay between the germline ends. This CDR3 has 12 residues. The CDR3 region is CASSPPGNEQFF. The DNA of the CDR3 is TGTGCCAGCAGCCCTCCCGGGAATGAGCAGTTCTTC.

A word on this clonotype: A read error may explain this, as a much larger clone is one base away. The chain joins TRBV12-3 or TRBV12-4 to TRBJ2-5, with D possibly matching TRBD1 (5 bases). This CDR3 has 14 amino acids. The CDR3 bases are TGTGCCAGCAGTATCTACAGGAACCAAGAGACCCAGAACTTC. Translation: CASSIYRNQETQNF.

This clonotype came up many times. The chain links TRBV3-1 to TRBJ2-5, with a possible D match to TRBD2 (6 bases). Germline V gene data show CDR1 as LGHDT and CDR2 as YNNKEL (reference sequence). The CDR3 loop spans 16 amino acids. Deletions cut 0 bases from V and 3 bases from J, with 14 bases between. In DNA form, the CDR3 reads TGTGCCAGCAGCCAAGAGGTAGCGGTCCCAGAAGAGACCCAGTACTTC. Protein sequence: CASSQEVAVPEETQYF.

This clonotype was counted between two and nine times. Here the CDR3 reads CASSRPKPNEQFF. DNA of the CDR3: TGTGCCAGCAGCCGCCCAAAGCCGAATGAGCAGTTCTTC. This chain links TRBV7-9 with TRBJ2-1; no clear D gene. V was pared by 5 bases and J by 7 bases, with 12 bases between. Germline CDR1 reads SEHNR; CDR2 reads FQNEAQ (reference sequence). This CDR3 region has 13 residues.

V is TRBV27 and J is TRBJ1-1, with no clear D. The CDR3 is 14 amino acids. Between the trimmed V and J ends, which lost 5 bases and 3 bases, there was a span of 13 bases. Germline V gene sequence: CDR1 MNHEY, CDR2 SMNVEV (reference sequence). The CDR3 bases are TGTGCCAGCAGTCCGACCGGGCAACACACTGAAGCTTTCTTT. It is translated as CASSPTGQHTEAFF.

The rearrangement joins TRBV2 to TRBJ2-7; D unclear. The CDR3 totals 11 residues. In germline, CDR1 is SNHLY, CDR2 FYNNEI. Trimming cost V 1 base and J 7 bases, with 5 bases left between them. CDR3 coding DNA: TGTGCCAGCAGTGAAGACATAGAGCAGTACTTC. Its protein is CASSEDIEQYF.

The chain recombines TRBV6-1 with TRBJ2-5; 8 nucleotides align to TRBD2. Trimming cost V 2 bases and J 4 bases; bases outside gene matches: 6. This CDR3 has 15 amino acids. Germline CDR1 is MNHNS and CDR2 is SASEGT. The CDR3 DNA reads TGTGCCAGCAGTGAAACTAGCGGAACAACAGAGACCCAGTACTTC. This encodes CASSETSGTTETQYF.

This sequence joins TRBV29-1 and TRBJ2-3; 7 positions match TRBD2. The CDR3 loop spans 12 amino acids. Germline trimming cut 6 bases from V and 5 bases from J; bases unmatched to any gene: 5. Germline lookup yields CDR1 SQVTM and CDR2 ANQGSEA. CDR3 protein: CSVKRGLDTQYF. In DNA form, the CDR3 reads TGCAGCGTAAAGCGGGGCCTAGATACGCAGTATTTT.

The J gene is TRBJ2-7, the V gene TRBV20-1; TRBD2 matches at 7 bases. In germline, CDR1 is DFQATT, CDR2 SNEGSKA (reference sequence). The CDR3 is 13 residues long. V gave up 3 bases and J gave up 1 base; unmatched junction bases: 3. CDR3 in DNA: TGCAGTGCTAGGGGGAGGGAGTCCTACGAGCAGTACTTC. Amino acid sequence: CSARGRESYEQYF.

This clonotype was detected only a few times. The chain has TRBV7-8 and TRBJ2-1, with TRBD2 identical over 7 bases. Germline loops: CDR1 SGHVS, CDR2 FQNEAQ. CDR3 length equals 17 residues. V lost 0 bases, J lost 4 bases, and 9 bases stayed unmatched. The CDR3 nucleotides are TGTGCCAGCAGCTTAGCGGCGGCGGGAGTCGTTTACAATGAGCAGTTCTTC. As protein: CASSLAAAGVVYNEQFF.

J is TRBJ2-7 and V is TRBV5-5; possible D gene TRBD2, 6 bases. The V gene lost 4 bases and the J gene lost 0 bases, with 17 bases spanning the gap. CDR1 is SGHKS and CDR2 is YYEKEE in the germline V gene (reference sequence). This CDR3 region has 16 residues. The CDR3 is CASSPRDSQGSYEQYF. CDR3 nucleotide sequence: TGTGCCAGCAGCCCCCGGGACTCCCAGGGCTCCTACGAGCAGTACTTC. The full variable domain, with the rest looked up from reference TRBV5-5 and TRBJ2-7, is DAGVTQSPTHLIKTRGQQVTLRCSPISGHKSVSWYQQVLGQGPQFIFQYYEKEERGRGNFPDRFSARQFPNYSSELNVNALLLGDSALYLCASSPRDSQGSYEQYFGPGTRLTVT.

This clonotype was detected ten times or more. The chain has TRBV7-9 and TRBJ2-3; TRBD1 matches 10 bases. Germline trimming cut 2 bases from V and 2 bases from J; bases unmatched to any gene: 4. The CDR3 is made up of 16 amino acids. Germline V gene lookup returns CDR1 SEHNR and CDR2 FQNEAQ (reference sequence). The DNA of the CDR3 is TGTGCCAGCAGCTTATCGACAGGGGGCCTCACAGATACGCAGTATTTT. It translates to CASSLSTGGLTDTQYF.

This clonotype was seen more than once but under ten times. The chain links TRBV12-3 or TRBV12-4 to TRBJ1-1, with 7 bases aligning to TRBD1. The CDR3 runs 14 residues. The trim removed 6 bases at V and 5 bases at J, leaving 9 bases unmatched. The CDR3 here is CASRISGGGTEAFF. CDR3 coding DNA: TGTGCCAGCAGAATTTCAGGGGGAGGGACTGAAGCTTTCTTT.